A selection of T cell receptor beta chains follows, all from one sample in a study of T cell responses to AZD1222 COVID-19 vaccine. The table came from immunoSEQ multiplex PCR; TCRdb's copy has only in-frame clones and leaves some out. The table includes 50,000 or so clones, 60% to 80% detected once. Sequences were derived from peripheral blood, sampled 28 days after the second AZD1222 dose. Receptor source: an adult who received the AZD1222 COVID-19 vaccine. CDR3s include the opening cysteine and the closing phenylalanine or tryptophan. The D gene is left open where the match is weak. Size tells how often a clone was seen (once, few, many) or the class of an expanded clone, and some rows leave it out.

abundance,v_gene,d_gene,j_gene,CDR3aa,CDR3nt
.,TRBV5-1,.,TRBJ2-2,CASLDVVSNTGELFF,TGCGCCAGCCTGGACGTCGTTTCGAACACCGGGGAGCTGTTTTTT
.,TRBV15,.,TRBJ2-5,CATSRDRAGPVTQYF,TGTGCCACCAGCAGAGATAGGGCAGGGCCGGTGACCCAGTACTTC
.,TRBV7-2,.,TRBJ2-3,CASSATTSTDTQYF,TGTGCCAGCAGCGCGACAACTAGCACAGATACGCAGTATTTT
.,TRBV3-1/TRBV3-2,TRBD2,TRBJ2-1,CASSQRPGTSHNEQFF,TGTGCCAGCAGCCAACGTCCCGGGACTAGCCACAATGAGCAGTTCTTC
.,TRBV11-2,.,TRBJ1-6,CASSLVQFNSPLHF,TGTGCCAGCAGCTTAGTACAGTTTAATTCACCCCTCCACTTT
.,TRBV5-6,TRBD1,TRBJ1-1,CASSRDSEAFF,TGTGCCAGCAGCAGGGACAGTGAAGCTTTCTTT
.,TRBV6-6,.,TRBJ2-1,CASSNRDDEQFF,TGTGCCAGCAGTAACAGGGATGATGAGCAGTTCTTC
.,TRBV6-5,.,TRBJ2-1,CASSPSNRQQFF,TGTGCCAGCAGCCCAAGTAACCGCCAGCAGTTCTTC
.,TRBV7-9,.,TRBJ2-2,CASSLEATGELFF,TGTGCCAGCAGCTTAGAAGCCACCGGGGAGCTGTTTTTT
.,TRBV5-1,TRBD1,TRBJ1-2,CASSLGQGAFGYTF,TGCGCCAGCAGCTTGGGGCAGGGGGCCTTTGGCTACACCTTC
.,TRBV9,TRBD1,TRBJ1-2,CASSVGTGSYGYTF,TGTGCCAGCAGCGTAGGGACAGGGAGCTATGGCTACACCTTC
.,TRBV6-5,TRBD1,TRBJ1-5,CASSLQGGHQPQHF,TGTGCCAGCAGTTTACAGGGGGGGCATCAGCCCCAGCATTTT
few,TRBV7-2,.,TRBJ1-5,CASSLVGGSLQPQHF,TGTGCCAGCAGCTTAGTCGGGGGGTCCCTCCAGCCCCAGCATTTT
.,TRBV7-8,.,TRBJ2-2,CASSRSGTGELFF,TGTGCCAGCAGCCGTAGTGGTACCGGGGAGCTGTTTTTT
.,TRBV27,.,TRBJ2-3,CASSFTGTDTQYF,TGTGCCAGCAGTTTTACGGGCACAGATACGCAGTATTTT
.,TRBV2,.,TRBJ1-1,CASRPDMETEAFF,TGTGCCAGCAGGCCCGACATGGAGACTGAAGCTTTCTTT
once,TRBV4-1,.,TRBJ2-2,CASSQDQGPGELFF,TGCGCCAGCAGCCAAGATCAGGGGCCCGGGGAGCTGTTTTTT
.,TRBV28,.,TRBJ2-3,CASSLVAVGTDTQYF,TGTGCCAGCAGTTTAGTGGCAGTGGGCACAGATACGCAGTATTTT
.,TRBV14,TRBD2,TRBJ2-3,CASSLRLAGTDTQYF,TGTGCCAGCAGCCTTCGACTAGCGGGTACAGATACGCAGTATTTT
once,TRBV27,TRBD1,TRBJ2-7,CASRPWDRVSEQYF,TGTGCCAGCAGGCCATGGGACAGGGTTAGCGAGCAGTACTTC
.,TRBV7-9,TRBD2,TRBJ2-2,CASSFRAGGPGELFF,TGTGCCAGCAGCTTTCGAGCGGGAGGCCCCGGGGAGCTGTTTTTT
.,TRBV3-1/TRBV3-2,.,TRBJ1-5,CASSHRGGNQPQHF,TGTGCCAGCAGCCACAGAGGCGGCAATCAGCCCCAGCATTTT
.,TRBV5-4,TRBD1,TRBJ1-1,CASSTTGQGNTEAFF,TGTGCCAGCAGCACCACGGGACAGGGGAACACTGAAGCTTTCTTT
.,TRBV12-3/TRBV12-4,.,TRBJ1-1,CASSRRTLEAFF,TGTGCCAGCAGTCGCCGAACTCTTGAAGCTTTCTTT
.,TRBV7-2,TRBD1,TRBJ1-2,CASSLDRANYGYTF,TGTGCCAGCAGCCTAGACAGGGCTAACTATGGCTACACCTTC
.,TRBV19,.,TRBJ1-5,CASRQGRDSNQPQHF,TGTGCCAGTAGGCAAGGTAGAGATAGCAATCAGCCCCAGCATTTT
.,TRBV9,.,TRBJ2-2,CASSGGTSTSKNTGELFF,TGTGCCAGCAGCGGGGGGACATCTACCTCCAAGAACACCGGGGAGCTGTTTTTT
.,TRBV4-2,TRBD1,TRBJ1-5,CASSSEGQGDRQPQHF,TGTGCCAGCAGCTCCGAGGGCCAGGGGGATCGCCAGCCCCAGCATTTT
.,TRBV5-1,.,TRBJ2-3,CASSLALGGGGTDTQYF,TGCGCCAGCAGCTTGGCCCTAGGAGGGGGGGGCACAGATACGCAGTATTTT
.,TRBV7-8,TRBD1,TRBJ1-6,CASSPGQGNSPLHF,TGTGCCAGCAGCCCGGGACAGGGGAATTCACCCCTCCACTTT
.,TRBV7-6,TRBD1,TRBJ2-2,CASSQIAGRGYFTGELFF,TGTGCCAGCAGCCAGATTGCGGGCAGGGGGTACTTCACCGGGGAGCTGTTTTTT
.,TRBV10-1,.,TRBJ2-1,CASSAGHNPYNEQFF,TGCGCCAGCAGTGCAGGACACAACCCCTACAATGAGCAGTTCTTC